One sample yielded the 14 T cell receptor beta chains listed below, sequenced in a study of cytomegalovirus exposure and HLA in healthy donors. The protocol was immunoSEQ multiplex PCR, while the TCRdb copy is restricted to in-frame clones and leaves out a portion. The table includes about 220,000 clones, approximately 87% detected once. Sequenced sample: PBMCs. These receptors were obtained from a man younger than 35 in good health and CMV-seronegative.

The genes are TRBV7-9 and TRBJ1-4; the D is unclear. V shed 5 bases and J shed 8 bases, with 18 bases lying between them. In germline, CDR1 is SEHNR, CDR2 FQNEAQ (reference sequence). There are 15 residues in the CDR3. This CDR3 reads CASSPQLSEKEKLFF. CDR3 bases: TGTGCCAGCAGCCCTCAATTAAGTGAGAAGGAAAAACTGTTTTTT.

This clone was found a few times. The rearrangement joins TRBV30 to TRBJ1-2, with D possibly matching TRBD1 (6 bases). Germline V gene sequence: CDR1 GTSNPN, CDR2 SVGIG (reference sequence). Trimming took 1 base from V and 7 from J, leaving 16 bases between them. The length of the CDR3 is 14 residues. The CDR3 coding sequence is TGTGCCTGGAGTGGTATAACAGGGAGTTTTGGCTACACCTTC. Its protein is CAWSGITGSFGYTF.

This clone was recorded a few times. The CDR3 here is CASSSRDTYEQYF. CDR3 bases: TGTGCCAGCAGTTCCAGGGACACCTACGAGCAGTACTTC. The J gene is TRBJ2-7, the V gene TRBV27; the D gene is possibly TRBD1 (6 bases). Germline CDR1 reads MNHEY; CDR2 reads SMNVEV (reference sequence). Trimming took off 4 bases at V and 2 bases at J, with 9 bases between the two ends. This CDR3 is built from 13 residues.

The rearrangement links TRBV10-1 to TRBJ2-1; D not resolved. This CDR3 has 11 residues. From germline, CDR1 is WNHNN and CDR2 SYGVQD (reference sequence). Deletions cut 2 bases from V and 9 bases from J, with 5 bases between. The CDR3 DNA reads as TGCGCCAGCAGTGAGGGAGCTGAGCAGTTCTTC. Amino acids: CASSEGAEQFF.

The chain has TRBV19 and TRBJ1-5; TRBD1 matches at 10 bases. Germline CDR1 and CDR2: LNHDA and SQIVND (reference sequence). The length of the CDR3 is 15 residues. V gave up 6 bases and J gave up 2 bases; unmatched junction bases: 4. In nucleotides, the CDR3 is TGTGCCAGTAGGGACAGGGGGTTAGGCAATCAGCCCCAGCATTTT. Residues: CASRDRGLGNQPQHF.

CDR3 in DNA: TGCAGTGGGGCTCCATCAGATACGCAGTATTTT. This translates into CSGAPSDTQYF. V gene TRBV29-1 combines with J gene TRBJ2-3; possibly TRBD1 for D (5 bases). CDR3 length: 11 residues. CDR1 and CDR2 from the germline V gene are SQVTM and ANQGSEA.

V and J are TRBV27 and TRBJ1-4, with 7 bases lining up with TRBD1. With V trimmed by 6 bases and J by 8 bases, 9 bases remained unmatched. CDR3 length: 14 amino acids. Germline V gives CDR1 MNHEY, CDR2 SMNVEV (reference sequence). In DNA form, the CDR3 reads TGTGCCAGCAGCAGACAGGGCCGGAGGGAAAAACTGTTTTTT. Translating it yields CASSRQGRREKLFF. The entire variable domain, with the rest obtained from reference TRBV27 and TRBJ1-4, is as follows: EAQVTQNPRYLITVTGKKLTVTCSQNMNHEYMSWYRQDPGLGLRQIYYSMNVEVTDKGDVPEGYKVSRKEKRNFPLILESPSPNQTSLYFCASSRQGRREKLFFGSGTQLSVL.

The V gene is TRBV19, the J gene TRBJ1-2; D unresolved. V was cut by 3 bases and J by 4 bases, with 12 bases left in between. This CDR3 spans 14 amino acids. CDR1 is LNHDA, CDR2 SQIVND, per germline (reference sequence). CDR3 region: CASSILEGSYGYTF. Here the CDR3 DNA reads TGTGCCAGTAGTATTCTTGAGGGATCCTATGGCTACACCTTC.

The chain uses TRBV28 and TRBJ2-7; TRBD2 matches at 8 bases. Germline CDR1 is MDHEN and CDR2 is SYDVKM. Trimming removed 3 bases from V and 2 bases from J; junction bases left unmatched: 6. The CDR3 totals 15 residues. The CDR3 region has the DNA TGTGCCAGCAGTTTTTTAGCGGGGAGCACCTACGAGCAGTACTTC. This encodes CASSFLAGSTYEQYF.

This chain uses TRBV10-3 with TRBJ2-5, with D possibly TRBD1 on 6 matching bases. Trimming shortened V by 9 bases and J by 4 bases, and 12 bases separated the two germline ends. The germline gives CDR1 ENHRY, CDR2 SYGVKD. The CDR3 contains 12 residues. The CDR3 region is CAMGDTRETQYF. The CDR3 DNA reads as TGTGCCATGGGGGACACCCGAGAGACCCAGTACTTC.

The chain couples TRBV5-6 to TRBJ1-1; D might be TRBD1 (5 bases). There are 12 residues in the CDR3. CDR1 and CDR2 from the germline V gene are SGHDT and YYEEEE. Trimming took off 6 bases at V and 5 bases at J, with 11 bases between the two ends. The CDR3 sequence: CASMAGRTEAFF. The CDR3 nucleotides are TGTGCCAGCATGGCAGGGCGAACTGAAGCTTTCTTT.

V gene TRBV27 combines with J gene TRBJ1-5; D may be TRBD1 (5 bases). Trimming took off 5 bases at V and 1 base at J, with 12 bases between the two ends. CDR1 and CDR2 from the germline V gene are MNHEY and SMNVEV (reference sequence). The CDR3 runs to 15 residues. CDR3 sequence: CASSPYGGSNQPQHF. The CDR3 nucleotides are TGTGCCAGCAGTCCCTACGGGGGGAGCAATCAGCCCCAGCATTTT.

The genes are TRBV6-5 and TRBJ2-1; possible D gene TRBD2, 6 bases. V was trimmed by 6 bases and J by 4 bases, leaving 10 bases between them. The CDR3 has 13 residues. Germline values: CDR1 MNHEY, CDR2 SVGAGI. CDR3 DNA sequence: TGTGCCAGCAGGCCGGGACTGTACAATGAGCAGTTCTTC. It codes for CASRPGLYNEQFF.

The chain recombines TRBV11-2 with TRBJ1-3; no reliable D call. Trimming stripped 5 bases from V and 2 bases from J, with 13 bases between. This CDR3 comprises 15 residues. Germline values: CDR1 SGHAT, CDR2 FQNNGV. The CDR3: CASSPRMNPGNTIYF. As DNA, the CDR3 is TGTGCCAGCAGCCCGCGGATGAACCCTGGAAACACCATATATTTT.